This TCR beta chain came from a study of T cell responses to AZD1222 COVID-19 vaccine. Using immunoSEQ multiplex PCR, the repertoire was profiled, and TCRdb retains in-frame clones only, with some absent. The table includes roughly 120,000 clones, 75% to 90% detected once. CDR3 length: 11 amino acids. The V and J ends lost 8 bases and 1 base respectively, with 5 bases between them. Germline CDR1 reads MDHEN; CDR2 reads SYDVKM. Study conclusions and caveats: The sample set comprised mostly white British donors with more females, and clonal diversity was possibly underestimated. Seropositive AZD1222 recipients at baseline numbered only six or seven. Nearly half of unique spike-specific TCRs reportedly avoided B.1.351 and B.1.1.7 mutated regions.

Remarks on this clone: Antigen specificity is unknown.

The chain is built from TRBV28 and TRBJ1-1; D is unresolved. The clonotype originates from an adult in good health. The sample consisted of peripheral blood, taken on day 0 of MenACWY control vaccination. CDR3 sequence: CASERNTEAFF. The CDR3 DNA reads TGTGCCAGCGAACGGAACACTGAAGCTTTCTTT.